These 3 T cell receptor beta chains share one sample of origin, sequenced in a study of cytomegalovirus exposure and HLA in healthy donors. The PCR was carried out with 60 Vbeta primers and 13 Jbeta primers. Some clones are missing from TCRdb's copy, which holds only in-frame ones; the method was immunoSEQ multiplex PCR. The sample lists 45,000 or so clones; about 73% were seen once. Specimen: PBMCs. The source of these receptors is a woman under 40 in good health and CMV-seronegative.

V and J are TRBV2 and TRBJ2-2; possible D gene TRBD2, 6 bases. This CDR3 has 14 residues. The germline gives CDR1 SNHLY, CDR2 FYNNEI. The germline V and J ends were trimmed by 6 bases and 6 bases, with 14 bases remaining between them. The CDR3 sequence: CASRMEGWAGELFF. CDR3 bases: TGTGCCAGCAGGATGGAGGGGTGGGCCGGGGAGCTGTTTTTT.

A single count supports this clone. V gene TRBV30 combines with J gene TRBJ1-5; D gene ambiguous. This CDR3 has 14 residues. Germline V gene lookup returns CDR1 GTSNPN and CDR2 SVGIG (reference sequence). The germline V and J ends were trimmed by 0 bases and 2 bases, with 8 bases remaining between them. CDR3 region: CAWSVLLGNQPQHF. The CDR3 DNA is TGTGCCTGGAGTGTCTTATTAGGCAATCAGCCCCAGCATTTT.

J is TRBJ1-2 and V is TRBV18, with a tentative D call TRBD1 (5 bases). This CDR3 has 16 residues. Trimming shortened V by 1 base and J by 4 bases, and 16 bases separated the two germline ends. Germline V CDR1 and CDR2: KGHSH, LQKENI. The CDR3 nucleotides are TGTGCCAGCTCACCACAGGGGCGCCGTGCTCCCTATGGCTACACCTTC. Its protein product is CASSPQGRRAPYGYTF.